The 22 T cell receptor beta chains presented below share a single source sample, sequenced in a study of CD4 T cells in relation to SARS-CoV-2 and coronaviruses. The repertoire was sequenced with immunoSEQ multiplex PCR; TCRdb's copy has only in-frame clones and lacks some. The sample records 60,000 to 80,000 clones, around 86% being singletons. Before the COVID-19 pandemic, during about 2010-2018, CD4+ T cells were taken from unexposed donors. Sequenced material: memory CD4+ T cells from PBMCs. Receptor source: a human donor in good health.

The chain has TRBV25-1 and TRBJ1-2; D uncertain. The germline V and J ends were trimmed by 2 bases and 1 base, with 11 bases remaining between them. CDR1 is MGHDK and CDR2 is SYGVNS in the germline V gene. The CDR3 loop spans 15 amino acids. The CDR3 DNA reads as TGTGCCAGCAGTGAAGGAAACCGATTTAACTATGGCTACACCTTC. Amino acids: CASSEGNRFNYGYTF.

V and J are TRBV5-6 and TRBJ2-7; 7 positions match TRBD2. Trimming removed 0 bases from V and 5 bases from J; junction bases left unmatched: 8. The CDR3 totals 15 residues. In germline, CDR1 is SGHDT, CDR2 YYEEEE. CDR3 nucleotide sequence: TGTGCCAGCAGCTTGGAAGGCGGGAGATCCGACGAGCAGTACTTC. Translated: CASSLEGGRSDEQYF.

The CDR3 DNA is TGTGCCAGCAGCTTGGTGGGGTTCCGGGGTGAAGCTTTCTTT. Its protein product is CASSLVGFRGEAFF. V usage is TRBV5-4 and J usage is TRBJ1-1, with D unclear. CDR1 and CDR2 from the germline V gene are SGHNT and YYREEE (reference sequence). Between the trimmed V and J ends, which lost 0 bases and 7 bases, there was a span of 13 bases. The CDR3 has 14 amino acids.

The chain links TRBV2 to TRBJ2-2; TRBD2 might be the D (6 bases). V gave up 1 base and J gave up 6 bases, with 12 bases separating them. Germline values: CDR1 SNHLY, CDR2 FYNNEI. The CDR3 consists of 15 residues. The CDR3 coding sequence is TGTGCCAGCAGTGAAGGTGGGGGGTTAGCCGGGGAGCTGTTTTTT. Its translation: CASSEGGGLAGELFF. Supplemented by reference TRBV2 and TRBJ2-2, the full variable domain reads EPEVTQTPSHQVTQMGQEVILRCVPISNHLYFYWYRQILGQKVEFLVSFYNNEISEKSEIFDDQFSVERPDGSNFTLKIRSTKLEDSAMYFCASSEGGGLAGELFFGEGSRLTVL.

This chain connects TRBV10-1 to TRBJ2-3; the D is unclear. Germline CDR1 and CDR2: WNHNN and SYGVQD (reference sequence). The germline V and J ends were trimmed by 3 bases and 0 bases, with 7 bases remaining between them. The CDR3 extends over 14 amino acids. The CDR3 protein is CASSDKLSTDTQYF. As DNA, the CDR3 is TGCGCCAGCAGTGACAAACTTAGCACAGATACGCAGTATTTT.

CDR3 amino acids: CASSVSGWNGYTF. In DNA form, the CDR3 reads TGTGCCAGCAGCGTTTCAGGGTGGAACGGCTACACCTTC. The chain uses TRBV9 and TRBJ1-2; tentative D call: TRBD1 (5 bases). V lost 2 bases, J lost 8 bases, and 13 bases lay in between. Germline loops: CDR1 SGDLS, CDR2 YYNGEE. The CDR3 length is 13 residues.

The chain carries TRBV9 and TRBJ2-7, with D possibly being TRBD1 (6 bases). Per the germline V gene, CDR1 is SGDLS and CDR2 is YYNGEE. CDR3 size: 13 residues. Trimming removed 3 bases at V and 0 bases at J, with 7 bases between. The CDR3 nucleotides are TGTGCCAGCAGCGCAGGGGACTCCTACGAGCAGTACTTC. Translated, it gives CASSAGDSYEQYF.

The chain has TRBV4-3 and TRBJ2-1; D may be TRBD2 (5 bases). The CDR3 consists of 17 residues. Trimming stripped 0 bases from V and 8 bases from J, with 20 bases between. The V gene's germline CDR1 is LGHNA and CDR2 YSLEER. The CDR3 nucleotides are TGCGCCAGCAGCCAAGATCCCCCCGGAGGAGTCTCCTATGAGCAGTTCTTC. Translating gives CASSQDPPGGVSYEQFF.

The rearrangement uses TRBV7-2 and TRBJ2-3; maybe TRBD2 (6 bases). The CDR3 is made up of 12 amino acids. V lost 2 bases and J lost 8, with 8 bases in between. Germline V CDR1 and CDR2: SGHTA, FQGNSA. The CDR3 DNA follows: TGTGCCAGCAGCTTAATGGGAGGTACGCAGTATTTT. The encoded protein is CASSLMGGTQYF.

This clone showed up just a few times. J is TRBJ2-7 and V is TRBV5-6; D possibly matches TRBD1 or TRBD2 (5 bases each). V dropped 4 bases and J dropped 2 bases, with 13 bases sitting between them. CDR1 and CDR2 (germline): SGHDT, YYEEEE. The CDR3 contains 14 residues. The chain's CDR3 is CASSATVGAYEQYF. The CDR3 nucleotides read TGTGCCAGCAGCGCGACCGTGGGGGCCTACGAGCAGTACTTC.

This clone has just one count. The chain has TRBV7-3 and TRBJ1-1; the D is unclear. Trimming left V 2 bases short and J 1 base short, with 5 bases between. This CDR3 is built from 13 residues. Germline lookup yields CDR1 SGHTA and CDR2 FQGTGA. The CDR3 loop is CASSLYANTEAFF. The CDR3 DNA reads as TGTGCCAGCAGCTTATACGCGAACACTGAAGCTTTCTTT.

The chain combines TRBV24-1 with TRBJ2-1, with TRBD1 matching over 7 bases. Germline CDR1 KGHDR, CDR2 SFDVKD. CDR3 size: 16 residues. The V and J ends lost 0 bases and 3 bases, in that order; junction bases with no gene match: 4. CDR3 DNA sequence: TGTGCCACCAGTGATTTGCGAGGGGGCAACTACAATGAGCAGTTCTTC. Amino acid sequence: CATSDLRGGNYNEQFF.

The chain uses TRBV4-1 and TRBJ2-6; tentatively, D is TRBD2 (5 bases). Germline V gene sequence: CDR1 MGHRA, CDR2 YSYEKL. V was cut by 4 bases and J by 2 bases, with 9 bases left in between. CDR3 length equals 15 residues. CDR3 sequence reads: CASSREGTGANVLTF. In nucleotides, the CDR3 is TGCGCCAGCAGCCGCGAGGGCACTGGGGCCAACGTCCTGACTTTC.

V is TRBV5-4 and J is TRBJ2-1, with 9 bases that match TRBD2. V trimming: 0 bases; J trimming: 7 bases; junction bases outside the gene matches: 5. The germline V gene has CDR1 SGHNT and CDR2 YYREEE (reference sequence). There are 15 residues in the CDR3. The CDR3 bases are TGTGCCAGCAGCTTGGATAGCGGGAGCCCGAATGAGCAGTTCTTC. This sequence encodes CASSLDSGSPNEQFF.

The gene calls are TRBV27 and TRBJ2-5, with TRBD1 identical over 9 bases. This CDR3 spans 16 amino acids. V trimming: 5 bases; J trimming: 1 base; junction bases outside the gene matches: 8. Germline V CDR1 and CDR2: MNHEY, SMNVEV (reference sequence). CDR3 nucleotide sequence: TGTGCCAGCAGTCGGGGACAGGGAATAACCCAAGAGACCCAGTACTTC. This sequence encodes CASSRGQGITQETQYF.

The chain has TRBV28 and TRBJ1-1, with 7 bases fitting TRBD1. With 6 bases clipped from V and 6 bases from J, the junction kept 13 bases outside the gene matches. This CDR3 is built from 15 residues. From germline, CDR1 is MDHEN and CDR2 SYDVKM. CDR3 sequence: CASSRGGVASPEAFF. CDR3 nucleotide sequence: TGTGCCAGCAGCAGGGGGGGGGTAGCTAGCCCTGAAGCTTTCTTT.

The count of this clone is one. The rearrangement links TRBV9 to TRBJ2-3; a weak D match, TRBD2 (6 bases). Trimming removed 0 bases at V and 6 bases at J, with 20 bases between. Germline V gene lookup returns CDR1 SGDLS and CDR2 YYNGEE. This CDR3 contains 17 residues. CDR3 amino acids: CASSVARIAAMGDTQYF. CDR3 in DNA: TGTGCCAGCAGCGTAGCTCGGATAGCGGCAATGGGGGATACGCAGTATTTT.

As DNA, the CDR3 is TGTGCCAGCAGCGAGCCTAGCACAGATACGCAGTATTTT. This codes for CASSEPSTDTQYF. V usage is TRBV6-5 and J usage is TRBJ2-3; D uncertain. Trimming cost V 6 bases and J 0 bases, with 7 bases left between them. There are 13 residues in the CDR3. Per germline, CDR1 MNHEY and CDR2 SVGAGI.

This clone has only one observation. This chain connects TRBV11-2 to TRBJ1-4; D gene ambiguous. Trimming removed 1 base from V and 12 bases from J, with 6 bases in between. CDR1 is SGHAT and CDR2 is FQNNGV in the germline V gene. The CDR3 has 11 residues. As DNA, the CDR3 is TGTGCCAGCAGCTTAGCGACTGAACTGTTTTTT. Translated, it gives CASSLATELFF.

CDR3 DNA sequence: TGTGCCAGCAGCCAACGAATGGCCACAGATACGCAGTATTTT. Protein product: CASSQRMATDTQYF. V gene TRBV14 combines with J gene TRBJ2-3; D is undetermined. CDR1 is SGHDN and CDR2 is FVKESK in the germline V gene. Trimming removed 2 bases at V and 2 bases at J, with 8 bases between. The CDR3 totals 14 residues.

Notes on this clone: Other DNA sequences within the sample encode an identical CDR3. The chain joins TRBV5-1 to TRBJ2-1; D may correspond to TRBD1 or TRBD2 (5 bases each). This CDR3 is 15 amino acids long. V lost 0 bases and J lost 0, with 7 bases in between. In germline, CDR1 is SGHRS, CDR2 YFSETQ. For the CDR3, the DNA is TGCGCCAGCAGCTTGGCAGGGAGCTCCTACAATGAGCAGTTCTTC. Its protein is CASSLAGSSYNEQFF.

This clone has only one observation. The chain combines TRBV9 with TRBJ1-1; D is perhaps TRBD1 (5 bases). Trimming cost V 6 bases and J 3 bases, with 18 bases left between them. Germline V CDR1 and CDR2: SGDLS, YYNGEE. The CDR3 loop spans 15 amino acids. DNA of the CDR3: TGTGCCAGCAAAGTTATCGATGGGGCGGACACTGAAGCTTTCTTT. Encoded protein: CASKVIDGADTEAFF. The full variable domain, completed using reference TRBV9 and TRBJ1-1, is DSGVTQTPKHLITATGQRVTLRCSPRSGDLSVYWYQQSLDQGLQFLIQYYNGEERAKGNILERFSAQQFPDLHSELNLSSLELGDSALYFCASKVIDGADTEAFFGQGTRLTVV.